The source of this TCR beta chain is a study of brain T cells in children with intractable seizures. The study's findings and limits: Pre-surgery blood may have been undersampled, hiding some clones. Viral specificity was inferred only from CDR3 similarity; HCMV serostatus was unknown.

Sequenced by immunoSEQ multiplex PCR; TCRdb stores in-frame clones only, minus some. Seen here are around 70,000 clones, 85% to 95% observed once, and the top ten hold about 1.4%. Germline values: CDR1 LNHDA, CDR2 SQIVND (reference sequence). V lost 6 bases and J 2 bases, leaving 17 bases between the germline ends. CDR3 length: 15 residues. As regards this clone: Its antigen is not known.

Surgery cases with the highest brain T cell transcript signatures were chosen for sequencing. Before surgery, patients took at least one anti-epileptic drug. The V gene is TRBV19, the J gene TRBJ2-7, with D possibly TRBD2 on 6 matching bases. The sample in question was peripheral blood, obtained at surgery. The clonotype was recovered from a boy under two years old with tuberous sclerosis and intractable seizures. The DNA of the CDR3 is TGTGCCAGTAGCCCGAGGGCTAGCGAAACCTACGAGCAGTACTTC. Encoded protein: CASSPRASETYEQYF.